Listed here is a single T cell receptor beta chain. Data came from immunoSEQ multiplex PCR; TCRdb stores just in-frame clones and leaves some out. This sample yields about 130,000 clones, of which approximately 80% are seen a single time; 9.5% to 15% belongs to the top ten. CDR3 size: 16 residues. Germline loops: CDR1 SGHDT, CDR2 YYEEEE. The germline V and J ends were trimmed by 0 bases and 3 bases, with 12 bases remaining between them. This entry is derived from a study of blood T cell repertoires in COVID-19. The sequenced material came from peripheral blood. This sequence originates from a woman aged 60 to 75 with acute or convalescent COVID-19. V is TRBV5-6 and J is TRBJ1-4; D may be TRBD1 (5 bases). CDR3 sequence: CASSLAPNRPNEKLFF. Here the CDR3 DNA reads TGTGCCAGCAGCTTGGCCCCCAACAGGCCTAATGAAAAACTGTTTTTT.